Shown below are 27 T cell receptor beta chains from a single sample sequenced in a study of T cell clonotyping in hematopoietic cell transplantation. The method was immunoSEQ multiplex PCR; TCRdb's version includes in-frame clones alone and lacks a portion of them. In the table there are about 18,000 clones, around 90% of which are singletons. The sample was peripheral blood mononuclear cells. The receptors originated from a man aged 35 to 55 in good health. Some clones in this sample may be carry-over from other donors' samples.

The CDR3 region is CASSQGSTGPYEQYF. CDR3 DNA sequence: TGTGCCAGCAGCCAAGGGTCGACAGGGCCCTACGAGCAGTACTTC. V gene TRBV4-2 combines with J gene TRBJ2-7; 7 bases line up with TRBD1. The germline gives CDR1 LGHNA, CDR2 YNFKEQ. Trimming at V came to 1 base and at J to 2 bases, leaving 5 bases not matched to a gene. CDR3 length equals 15 residues.

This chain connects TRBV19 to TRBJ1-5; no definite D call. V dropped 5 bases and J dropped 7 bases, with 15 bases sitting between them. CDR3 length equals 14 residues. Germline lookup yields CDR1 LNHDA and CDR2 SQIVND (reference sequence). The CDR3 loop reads CASSFSIDEQPQHF. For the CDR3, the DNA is TGTGCCAGTAGTTTTAGTATAGATGAACAGCCCCAGCATTTT.

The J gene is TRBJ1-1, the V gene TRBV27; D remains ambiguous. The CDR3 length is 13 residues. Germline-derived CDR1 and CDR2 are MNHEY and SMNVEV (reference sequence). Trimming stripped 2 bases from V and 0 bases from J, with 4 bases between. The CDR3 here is CASSLVLNTEAFF. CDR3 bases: TGTGCCAGCAGTTTAGTCCTGAACACTGAAGCTTTCTTT.

The CDR3 DNA reads TGTGCCATCAGTGAGTCGGGGTACGAGCAGTACTTC. This encodes CAISESGYEQYF. The chain carries TRBV10-3 and TRBJ2-7; no definite D call. V was cut by 0 bases and J by 4 bases, with 4 bases left in between. The CDR3 runs to 12 residues. Per germline, CDR1 ENHRY and CDR2 SYGVKD.

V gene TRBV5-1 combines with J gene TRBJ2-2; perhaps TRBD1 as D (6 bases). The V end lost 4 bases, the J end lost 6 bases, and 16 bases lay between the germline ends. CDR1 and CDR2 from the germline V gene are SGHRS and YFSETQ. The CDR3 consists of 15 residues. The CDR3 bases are TGCGCCAGCAGCCAAACGGACAGCCCCGCCGGGGAGCTGTTTTTT. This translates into CASSQTDSPAGELFF.

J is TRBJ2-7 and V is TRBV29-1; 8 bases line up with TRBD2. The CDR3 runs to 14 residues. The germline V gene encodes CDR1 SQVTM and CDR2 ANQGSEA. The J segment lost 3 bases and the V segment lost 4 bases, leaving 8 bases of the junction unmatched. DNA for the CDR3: TGCAGCGTTGTGATAGCGGGAAGGGGCTACGAGCAGTACTTC. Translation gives CSVVIAGRGYEQYF.

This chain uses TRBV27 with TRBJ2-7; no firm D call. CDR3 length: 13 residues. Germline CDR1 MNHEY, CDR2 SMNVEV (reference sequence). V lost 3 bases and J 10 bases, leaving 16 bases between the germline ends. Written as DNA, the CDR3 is TGTGCCAGCAGTTTCTCCACCGATCGCCTCCAGTACTTC. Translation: CASSFSTDRLQYF.

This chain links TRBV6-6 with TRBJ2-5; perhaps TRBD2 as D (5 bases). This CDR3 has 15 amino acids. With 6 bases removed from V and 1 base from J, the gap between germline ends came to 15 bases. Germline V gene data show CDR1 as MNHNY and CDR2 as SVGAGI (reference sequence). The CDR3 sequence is CASSRGSSGQETQYF. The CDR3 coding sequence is TGTGCCAGCAGCCGGGGTTCCTCAGGCCAAGAGACCCAGTACTTC.

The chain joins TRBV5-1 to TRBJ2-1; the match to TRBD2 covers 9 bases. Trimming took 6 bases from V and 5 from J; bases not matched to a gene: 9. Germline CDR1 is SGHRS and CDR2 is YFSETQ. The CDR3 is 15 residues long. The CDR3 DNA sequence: TGCGCCAGCACCCAATGGACTAGCGCTAACAATGAGCAGTTCTTC. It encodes CASTQWTSANNEQFF.

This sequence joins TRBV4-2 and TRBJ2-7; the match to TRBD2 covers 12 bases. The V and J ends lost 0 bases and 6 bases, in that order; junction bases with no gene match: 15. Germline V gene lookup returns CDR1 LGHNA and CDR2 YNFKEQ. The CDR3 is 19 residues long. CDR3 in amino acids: CASSQDEGSGLAGLGEQYF. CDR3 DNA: TGTGCCAGCAGCCAAGATGAGGGGAGCGGACTAGCGGGACTAGGCGAGCAGTACTTC.

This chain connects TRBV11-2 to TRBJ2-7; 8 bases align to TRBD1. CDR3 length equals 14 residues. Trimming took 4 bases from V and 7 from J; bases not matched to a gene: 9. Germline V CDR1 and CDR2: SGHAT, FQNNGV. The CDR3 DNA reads TGTGCCAGCAGCTCTCTTCGGACAGGGAGAGAGCAGTACTTC. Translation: CASSSLRTGREQYF.

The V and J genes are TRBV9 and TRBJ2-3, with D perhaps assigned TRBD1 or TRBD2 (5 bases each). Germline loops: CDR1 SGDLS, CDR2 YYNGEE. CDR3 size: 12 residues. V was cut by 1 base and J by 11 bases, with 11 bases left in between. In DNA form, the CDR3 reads TGTGCCAGCAGCGTAAGGGCTGGGGGGCAGTATTTT. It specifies CASSVRAGGQYF.

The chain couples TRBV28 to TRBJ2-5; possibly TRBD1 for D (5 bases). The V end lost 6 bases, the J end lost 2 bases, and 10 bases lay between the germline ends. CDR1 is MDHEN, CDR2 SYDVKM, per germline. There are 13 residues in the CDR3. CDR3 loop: CASRLTVQETQYF. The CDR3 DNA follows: TGTGCCAGCAGGTTGACAGTTCAAGAGACCCAGTACTTC.

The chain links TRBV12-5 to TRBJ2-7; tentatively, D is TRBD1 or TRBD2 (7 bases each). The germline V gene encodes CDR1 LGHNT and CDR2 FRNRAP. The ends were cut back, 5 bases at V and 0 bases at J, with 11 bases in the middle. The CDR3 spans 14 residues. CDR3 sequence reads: CASGPGGASYEQYF. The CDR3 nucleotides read TGTGCTAGTGGTCCAGGGGGGGCCTCCTACGAGCAGTACTTC.

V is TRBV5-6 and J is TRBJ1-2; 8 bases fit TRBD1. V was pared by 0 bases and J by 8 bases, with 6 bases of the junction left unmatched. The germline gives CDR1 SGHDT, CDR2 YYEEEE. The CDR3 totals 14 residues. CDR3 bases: TGTGCCAGCAGCTTGGGGCAGGGGGCCGGGGGCTACACCTTC. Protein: CASSLGQGAGGYTF.

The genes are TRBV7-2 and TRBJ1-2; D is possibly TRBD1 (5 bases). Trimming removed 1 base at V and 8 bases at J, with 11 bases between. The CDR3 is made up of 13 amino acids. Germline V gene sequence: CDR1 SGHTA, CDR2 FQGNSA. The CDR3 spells CASSLVGVGGYTF. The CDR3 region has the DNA TGTGCCAGCAGCTTAGTAGGGGTGGGCGGCTACACCTTC.

The CDR3 DNA is TGTGCCAGCAGTGACAACAGGGCCTCCCTCTCCTACGAGCAGTACTTC. It encodes CASSDNRASLSYEQYF. J is TRBJ2-7 and V is TRBV6-1, with a weak D call TRBD1 (6 bases). The CDR3 spans 16 residues. Trimming shortened V by 3 bases and J by 0 bases, and 15 bases separated the two germline ends. Looked up from germline, CDR1 is MNHNS and CDR2 is SASEGT.

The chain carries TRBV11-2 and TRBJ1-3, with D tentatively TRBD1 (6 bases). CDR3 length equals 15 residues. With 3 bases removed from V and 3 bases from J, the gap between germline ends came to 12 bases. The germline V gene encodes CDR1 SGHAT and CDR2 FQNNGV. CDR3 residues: CASSLGGGRGNTIYF. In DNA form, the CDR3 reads TGTGCCAGCAGCTTGGGGGGCGGCCGTGGAAACACCATATATTTT.

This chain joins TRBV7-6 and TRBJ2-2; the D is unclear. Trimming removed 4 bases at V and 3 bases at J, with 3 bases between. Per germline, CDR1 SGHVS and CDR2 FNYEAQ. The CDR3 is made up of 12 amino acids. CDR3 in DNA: TGTGCCAGCAGCTCTTACACCGGGGAGCTGTTTTTT. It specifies CASSSYTGELFF.

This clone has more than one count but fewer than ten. The CDR3 nucleotides are TGTGCCAGCAGTCAGGACGTCAATGAGCAGTTCTTC. Translating gives CASSQDVNEQFF. The chain carries TRBV2 and TRBJ2-1; no firm D call. This CDR3 is built from 12 residues. Germline CDR1 and CDR2: SNHLY and FYNNEI. V gave up 5 bases and J gave up 6 bases, with 8 bases separating them.

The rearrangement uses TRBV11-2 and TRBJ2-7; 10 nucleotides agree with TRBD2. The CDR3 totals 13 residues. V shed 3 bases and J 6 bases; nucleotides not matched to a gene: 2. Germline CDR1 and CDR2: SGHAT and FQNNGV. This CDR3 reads CASSLTSGREQYF. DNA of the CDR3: TGTGCCAGCAGCTTGACTAGCGGGCGCGAGCAGTACTTC.

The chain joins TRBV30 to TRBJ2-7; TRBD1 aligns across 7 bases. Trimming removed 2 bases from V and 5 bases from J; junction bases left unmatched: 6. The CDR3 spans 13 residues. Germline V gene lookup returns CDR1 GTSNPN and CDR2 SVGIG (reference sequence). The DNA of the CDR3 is TGTGCCTGGAGTAGGAAGGGGGCGGACGAGCAGTACTTC. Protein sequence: CAWSRKGADEQYF.

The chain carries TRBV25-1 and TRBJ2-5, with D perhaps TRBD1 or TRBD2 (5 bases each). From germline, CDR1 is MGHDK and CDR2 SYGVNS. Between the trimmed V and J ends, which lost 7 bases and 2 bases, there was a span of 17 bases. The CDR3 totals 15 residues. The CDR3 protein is CASNPTGTGQETQYF. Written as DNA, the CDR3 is TGTGCCAGCAATCCAACTGGGACGGGACAAGAGACCCAGTACTTC.

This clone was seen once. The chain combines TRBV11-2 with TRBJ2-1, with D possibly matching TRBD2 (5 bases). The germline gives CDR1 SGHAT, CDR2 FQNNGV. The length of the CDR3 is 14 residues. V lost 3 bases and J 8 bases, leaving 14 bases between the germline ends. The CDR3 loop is CASSFTGFGDEQFF. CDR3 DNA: TGTGCCAGCAGCTTTACGGGGTTCGGGGATGAGCAGTTCTTC.

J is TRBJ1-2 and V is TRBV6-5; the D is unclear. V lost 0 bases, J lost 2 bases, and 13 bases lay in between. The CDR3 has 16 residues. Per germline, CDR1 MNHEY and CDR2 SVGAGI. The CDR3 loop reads CASSYSAGPLNYGYTF. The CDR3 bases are TGTGCCAGCAGTTACTCCGCCGGCCCGCTGAACTATGGCTACACCTTC.

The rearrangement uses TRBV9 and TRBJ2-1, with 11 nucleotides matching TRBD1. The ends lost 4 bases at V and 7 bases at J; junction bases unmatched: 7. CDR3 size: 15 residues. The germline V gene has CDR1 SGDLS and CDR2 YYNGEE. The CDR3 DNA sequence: TGTGCCAGCAGCTCATCCGGGACAGGGGGGAATGAGCAGTTCTTC. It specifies CASSSSGTGGNEQFF.

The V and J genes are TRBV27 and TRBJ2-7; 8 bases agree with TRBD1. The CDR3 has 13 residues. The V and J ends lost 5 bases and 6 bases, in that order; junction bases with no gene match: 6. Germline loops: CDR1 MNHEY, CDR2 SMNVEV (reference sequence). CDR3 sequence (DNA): TGTGCCAGCAGTGGTGGGACAGGCGGCGAGCAGTACTTC. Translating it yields CASSGGTGGEQYF.